The clone carrying this T cell receptor beta chain was seen a few times. Its matching antigen is unknown. This sample is part of a study of CD8+ T cells in alopecia areata. For the study at large: Treatment with tofacitinib (6 to 18 months) was followed by 6 months off drug. Study results and limitations: Tofacitinib significantly decreased scalp clonality and expanded CD8+ clones among top 100.

The treatment was: oral pan-JAK inhibitor, 5-10 mg twice daily. Obtained from alopecia areata patients were lesional scalp punch biopsies along with peripheral blood. The germline CDR1 and CDR2 sequences are SQVTM and ANQGSEA. This CDR3 region has 11 residues. Reverse transcription of extracted RNA yielded cDNA, which provided the sequencing template. Measured with immunoSEQ multiplex PCR; TCRdb has only the in-frame clones, and not every one. The sample holds approximately 210,000 clones; approximately 65% are singletons and the top ten take 0.95% to 1.5%. The sample consisted of CD4+ T cells sorted from blood, taken between weeks 43 and 45, from a patient treated with tofacitinib. The chain joins TRBV29-1 to TRBJ2-1; D is perhaps TRBD1 or TRBD2 (5 bases each). This sequence was found in a human donor with alopecia areata. Here the CDR3 reads CTVGEYNEQFF. CDR3 nucleotide sequence: TGCACAGTGGGGGAGTACAATGAGCAGTTCTTC.